This TCR beta chain was recovered during a study of shared clonotypes between healthy human individuals. Profiling relied on immunoSEQ multiplex PCR, and the TCRdb table lists in-frame clones only, not all of them. The sample records approximately 2.5 million clones, more than 80% being singletons. This clonotype was sampled from a man aged 18 to 30 in good health. The sample comprised naive CD4+ T cells sorted from blood. Documented subset: CD45RA+ positively selected.

This chain's CDR3 is CAWSSSSPNYGYTF. CDR3 coding DNA: TGTGCCTGGAGTTCCAGTTCCCCCAACTATGGCTACACCTTC. The genes are TRBV30 and TRBJ1-2; D gene unclear. The CDR3 runs 14 residues. Germline assignment: CDR1 GTSNPN and CDR2 SVGIG (reference sequence). Trimming cost V 2 bases and J 2 bases, with 12 bases left between them.